This note documents a single T cell receptor beta chain sequence. This specimen comes from a study of OX40 agonist ivuxolimab in advanced cancers. Background on the study: Partial responses occurred in three patients (one hepatocellular carcinoma, two cutaneous melanoma).

The table came from immunoSEQ multiplex PCR; TCRdb's copy has only in-frame clones and leaves some out. The sample includes about 50,000 clones, 85% of them seen just once. Germline values: CDR1 WSHSY, CDR2 SAAADI. Trimming cost V 6 bases and J 9 bases, with 15 bases left between them. This CDR3 is built from 13 residues. V and J are TRBV10-2 and TRBJ2-1; D possibly corresponds to TRBD2 (5 bases). The sample consisted of CD4+ or CD8+ T cells sorted from blood, taken in a trial of the OX40 agonist ivuxolimab. This TCR came from an adult with an advanced solid tumor such as melanoma, head and neck, liver or kidney cancer. The CDR3 loop is CASSVGGSAEQFF. CDR3 DNA: TGCGCCAGCAGCGTCGGAGGATCGGCTGAGCAGTTCTTC.